This record looks at one T cell receptor (beta chain) sequence and its context. This sample stems from a study of human T cells and chemical hapten exposure. Study background: Doses of diphenylcyclopropenone went to the patients' scalps weekly throughout the approximately 25-week study.

TCRdb ran MiXCR on the RACE reads and lists one entry per CDR3 protein. The sample has about 34,000 distinct CDR3 sequences, over 9% seen once. Time point meaning: pre-sensitization, week 0. Noted treatment: therapeutic diphenylcyclopropenone sensitization with weekly scalp DPC. Unfractionated whole blood served as the source for total RNA extraction. Blood sampling occurred before each patch-test application. The V end was cut by 4 bases, the J end by 7 bases, with 5 bases between. Germline CDR1 reads MDHEN; CDR2 reads SYDVKM. The CDR3 covers 12 residues. The chain joins TRBV28 to TRBJ1-6; D not resolved. The source was whole blood, collected in connection with sensitization to the hapten diphenylcyclopropenone (DPC). The sequence came from a man aged 50 to 59 with alopecia areata. Some clones in this sample may be carry-over from other donors' samples. The DNA for the CDR3 is TGTGCCAGCAGTTCAGCGAATTCACCCCTCCACTTT. Its protein is CASSSANSPLHF.